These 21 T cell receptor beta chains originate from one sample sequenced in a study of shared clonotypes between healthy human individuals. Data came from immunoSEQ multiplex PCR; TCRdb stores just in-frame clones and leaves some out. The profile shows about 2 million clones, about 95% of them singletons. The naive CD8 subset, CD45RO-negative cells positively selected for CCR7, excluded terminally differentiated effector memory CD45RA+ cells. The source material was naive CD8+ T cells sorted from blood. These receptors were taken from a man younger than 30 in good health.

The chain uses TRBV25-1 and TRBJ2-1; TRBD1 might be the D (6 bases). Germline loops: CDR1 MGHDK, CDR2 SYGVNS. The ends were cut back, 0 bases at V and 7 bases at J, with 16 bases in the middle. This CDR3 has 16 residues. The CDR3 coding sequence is TGTGCCAGCAGTGAATATGGAACAGGGCTTTTGAATGAGCAGTTCTTC. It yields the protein CASSEYGTGLLNEQFF.

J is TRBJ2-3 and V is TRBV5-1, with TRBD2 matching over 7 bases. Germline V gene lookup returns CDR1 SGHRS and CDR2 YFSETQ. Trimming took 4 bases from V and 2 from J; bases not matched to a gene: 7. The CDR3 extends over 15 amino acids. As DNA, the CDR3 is TGCGCCAGCAGCGCCGGACTAGGAGACACAGATACGCAGTATTTT. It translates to CASSAGLGDTDTQYF. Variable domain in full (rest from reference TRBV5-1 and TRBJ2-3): KAGVTQTPRYLIKTRGQQVTLSCSPISGHRSVSWYQQTPGQGLQFLFEYFSETQRNKGNFPGRFSGRQFSNSRSEMNVSTLELGDSALYLCASSAGLGDTDTQYFGPGTRLTVL.

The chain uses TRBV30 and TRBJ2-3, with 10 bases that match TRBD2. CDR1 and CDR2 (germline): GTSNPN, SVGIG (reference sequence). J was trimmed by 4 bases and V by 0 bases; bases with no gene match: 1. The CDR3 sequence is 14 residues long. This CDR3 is CAWSVLAGSDTQYF. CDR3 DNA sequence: TGTGCCTGGAGTGTACTAGCGGGATCAGATACGCAGTATTTT.

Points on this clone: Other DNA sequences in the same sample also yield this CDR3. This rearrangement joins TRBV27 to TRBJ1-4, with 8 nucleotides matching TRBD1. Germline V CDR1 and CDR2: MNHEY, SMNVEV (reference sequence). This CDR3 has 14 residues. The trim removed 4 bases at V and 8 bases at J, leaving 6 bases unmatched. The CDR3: CASSSTGGGEKLFF. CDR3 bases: TGTGCCAGCAGTTCAACAGGGGGGGGCGAAAAACTGTTTTTT.

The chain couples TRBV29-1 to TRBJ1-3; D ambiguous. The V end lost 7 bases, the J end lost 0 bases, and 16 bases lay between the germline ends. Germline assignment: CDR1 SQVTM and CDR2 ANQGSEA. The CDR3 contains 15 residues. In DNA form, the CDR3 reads TGCAGCGCTTTGCTAAACCCGAGCTCTGGAAACACCATATATTTT. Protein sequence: CSALLNPSSGNTIYF.

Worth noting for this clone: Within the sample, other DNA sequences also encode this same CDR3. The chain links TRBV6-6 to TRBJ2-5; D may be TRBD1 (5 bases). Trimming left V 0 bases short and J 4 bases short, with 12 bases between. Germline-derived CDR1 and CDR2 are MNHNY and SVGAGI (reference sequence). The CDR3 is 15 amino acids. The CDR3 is CASSYSGQGLETQYF. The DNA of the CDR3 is TGTGCCAGCAGTTACTCTGGCCAGGGTCTAGAGACCCAGTACTTC.

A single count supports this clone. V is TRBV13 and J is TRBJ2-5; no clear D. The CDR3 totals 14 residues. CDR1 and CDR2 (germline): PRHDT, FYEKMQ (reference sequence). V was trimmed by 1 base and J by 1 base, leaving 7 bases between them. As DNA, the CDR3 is TGTGCCAGCAGCTTAGAAGGGTCCCAAGAGACCCAGTACTTC. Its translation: CASSLEGSQETQYF.

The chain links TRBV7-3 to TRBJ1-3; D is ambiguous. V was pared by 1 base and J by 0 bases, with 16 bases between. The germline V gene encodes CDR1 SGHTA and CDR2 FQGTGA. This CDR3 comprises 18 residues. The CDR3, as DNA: TGTGCCAGCAGCTTAAACCCCCCAGGATCAATCTCTGGAAACACCATATATTTT. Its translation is CASSLNPPGSISGNTIYF. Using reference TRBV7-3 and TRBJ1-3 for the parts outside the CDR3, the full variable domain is GAGVSQTPSNKVTEKGKYVELRCDPISGHTALYWYRQSLGQGPEFLIYFQGTGAADDSGLPNDRFFAVRPEGSVSTLKIQRTERGDSAVYLCASSLNPPGSISGNTIYFGEGSWLTVV.

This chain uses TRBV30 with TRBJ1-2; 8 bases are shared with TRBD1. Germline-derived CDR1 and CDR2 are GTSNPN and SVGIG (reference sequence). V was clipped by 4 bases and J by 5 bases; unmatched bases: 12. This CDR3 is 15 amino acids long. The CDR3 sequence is CAWTETGTGRYGYTF. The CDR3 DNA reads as TGTGCCTGGACCGAGACCGGGACAGGAAGATATGGCTACACCTTC.

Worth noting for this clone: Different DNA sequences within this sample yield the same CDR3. The CDR3 sequence is CASRPGGLHTGELFF. The CDR3 region has the DNA TGTGCCAGCCGCCCTGGAGGACTGCACACCGGGGAGCTGTTTTTT. V and J are TRBV6-5 and TRBJ2-2; possible D gene TRBD2, 5 bases. The CDR3 totals 15 residues. Trimming took off 8 bases at V and 3 bases at J, with 16 bases between the two ends. Germline V lookup: CDR1 MNHEY, CDR2 SVGAGI.

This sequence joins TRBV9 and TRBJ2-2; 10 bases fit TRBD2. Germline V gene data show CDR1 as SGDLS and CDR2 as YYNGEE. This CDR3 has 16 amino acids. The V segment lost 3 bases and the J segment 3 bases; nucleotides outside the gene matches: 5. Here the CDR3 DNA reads TGTGCCAGCAGCGCGGGACTAGCGAGCTACACCGGGGAGCTGTTTTTT. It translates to CASSAGLASYTGELFF.

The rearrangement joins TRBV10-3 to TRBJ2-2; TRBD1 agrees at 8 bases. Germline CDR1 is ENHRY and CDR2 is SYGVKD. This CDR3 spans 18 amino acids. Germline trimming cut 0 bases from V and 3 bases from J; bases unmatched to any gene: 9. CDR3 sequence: CAISESPRGPRDTGELFF. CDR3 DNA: TGTGCCATCAGTGAGTCTCCCAGGGGGCCCCGGGACACCGGGGAGCTGTTTTTT.

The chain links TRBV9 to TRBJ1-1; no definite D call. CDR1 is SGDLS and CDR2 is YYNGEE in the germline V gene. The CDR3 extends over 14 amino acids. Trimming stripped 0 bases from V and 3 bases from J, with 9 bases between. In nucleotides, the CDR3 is TGTGCCAGCAGCGTAGGCAATGGGGACACTGAAGCTTTCTTT. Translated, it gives CASSVGNGDTEAFF.

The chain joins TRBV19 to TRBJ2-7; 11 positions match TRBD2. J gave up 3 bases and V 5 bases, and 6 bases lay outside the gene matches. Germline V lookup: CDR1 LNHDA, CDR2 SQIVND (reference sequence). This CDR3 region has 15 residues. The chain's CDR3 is CASSPLLAGGYEQYF. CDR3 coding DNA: TGTGCCAGTAGTCCCCTTCTAGCGGGAGGCTACGAGCAGTACTTC.

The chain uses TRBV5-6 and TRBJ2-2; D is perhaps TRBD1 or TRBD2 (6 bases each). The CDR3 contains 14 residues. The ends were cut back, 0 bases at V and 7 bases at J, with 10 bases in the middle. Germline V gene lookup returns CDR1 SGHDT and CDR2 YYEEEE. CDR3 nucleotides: TGTGCCAGCAGCTTGGAACAGGGAGGCGGGGAGCTGTTTTTT. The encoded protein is CASSLEQGGGELFF.

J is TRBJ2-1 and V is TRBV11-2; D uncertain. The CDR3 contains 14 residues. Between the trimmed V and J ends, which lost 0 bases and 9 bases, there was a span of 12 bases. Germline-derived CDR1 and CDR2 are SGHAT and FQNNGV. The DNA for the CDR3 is TGTGCCAGCAGCTTAGATCACCCGCTAGGTGAGCAGTTCTTC. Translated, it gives CASSLDHPLGEQFF.

CDR3 residues: CASSVWGAGDEKLFF. DNA of the CDR3: TGTGCCAGCAGCGTCTGGGGGGCCGGGGATGAAAAACTGTTTTTT. The V and J genes are TRBV9 and TRBJ1-4; D may be TRBD1 (6 bases). With 2 bases removed from V and 6 bases from J, the gap between germline ends came to 14 bases. CDR3 length equals 15 residues. Germline loops: CDR1 SGDLS, CDR2 YYNGEE.

In DNA form, the CDR3 reads TGTGCCAGCAGGGACAGGGGGGGGACTGAAGCTTTCTTT. This sequence encodes CASRDRGGTEAFF. J is TRBJ1-1 and V is TRBV2, with TRBD1 matching 10 bases. J was trimmed by 5 bases and V by 6 bases; bases with no gene match: 3. Germline values: CDR1 SNHLY, CDR2 FYNNEI. CDR3 size: 13 residues.

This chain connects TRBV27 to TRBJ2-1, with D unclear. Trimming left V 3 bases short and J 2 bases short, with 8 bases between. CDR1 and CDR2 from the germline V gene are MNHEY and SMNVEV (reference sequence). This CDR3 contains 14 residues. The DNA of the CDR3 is TGTGCCAGCAGTTTTCGCGACCCCTACAATGAGCAGTTCTTC. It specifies CASSFRDPYNEQFF.

This CDR3 is CASSLPETASYEQYF. CDR3 coding DNA: TGTGCCAGCAGCTTGCCGGAGACGGCGTCCTACGAGCAGTACTTC. The rearrangement uses TRBV7-9 and TRBJ2-7; D is undetermined. CDR1 and CDR2 from the germline V gene are SEHNR and FQNEAQ (reference sequence). The CDR3 extends over 15 amino acids. V was pared by 3 bases and J by 1 base, with 13 bases between.

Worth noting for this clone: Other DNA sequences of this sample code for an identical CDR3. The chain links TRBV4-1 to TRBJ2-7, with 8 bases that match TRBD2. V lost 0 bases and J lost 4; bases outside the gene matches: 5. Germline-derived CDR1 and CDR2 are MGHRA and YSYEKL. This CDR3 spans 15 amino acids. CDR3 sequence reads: CASSQESGRIYEQYF. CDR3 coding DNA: TGCGCCAGCAGCCAAGAAAGCGGGAGAATATACGAGCAGTACTTC.